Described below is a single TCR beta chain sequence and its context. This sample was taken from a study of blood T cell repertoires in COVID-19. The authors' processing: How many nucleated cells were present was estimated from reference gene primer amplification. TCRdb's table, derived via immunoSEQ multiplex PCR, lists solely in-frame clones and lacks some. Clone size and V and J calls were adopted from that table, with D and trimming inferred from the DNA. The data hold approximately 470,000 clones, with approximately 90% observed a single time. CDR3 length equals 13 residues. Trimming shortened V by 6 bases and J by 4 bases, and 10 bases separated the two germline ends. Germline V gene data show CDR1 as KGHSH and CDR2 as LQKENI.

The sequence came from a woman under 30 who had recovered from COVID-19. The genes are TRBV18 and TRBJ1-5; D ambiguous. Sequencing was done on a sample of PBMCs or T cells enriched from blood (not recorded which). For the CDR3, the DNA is TGTGCCAGCTCCCCTGACATTAATCAGCCCCAGCATTTT. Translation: CASSPDINQPQHF.